These 2 T cell receptor beta chains came from one sample sequenced in a study of beta chain features in type 1 diabetes. Study conclusions and caveats: Among patients with Type 1 diabetes, TCRB CDR3s were moderately but significantly shorter in every one of the four CD4+ subsets.

The entirety of the isolated RNA underwent reverse transcription, so expressed TCRB transcripts were sequenced. Measured with immunoSEQ multiplex PCR; TCRdb has only the in-frame clones, and not every one. The table lists a few hundred thousand clones, 8.5% to 10% of them singletons, with about 0.63% in the top ten. Their specific antigens are unknown. The sample consisted of central memory CD4+ T cells from blood. The origin of the receptors is a man aged 30-40 years with type 1 diabetes.

This clone was detected only a few times. The genes are TRBV4-2 and TRBJ1-3; D unresolved. The V and J ends lost 0 bases and 0 bases respectively, with 6 bases between them. CDR1 is LGHNA, CDR2 YNFKEQ, per germline. The CDR3 is 15 amino acids. In nucleotides, the CDR3 is TGTGCCAGCAGCCAAGAGGTCAGCTCTGGAAACACCATATATTTT. This encodes CASSQEVSSGNTIYF.

This clone was counted only a few times. The V gene is TRBV14, the J gene TRBJ2-1; 7 bases line up with TRBD2. This CDR3 spans 14 amino acids. CDR1 is SGHDN and CDR2 is FVKESK in the germline V gene. J lost 8 bases, V lost 7 bases, and 11 bases had no gene match. CDR3 DNA sequence: TGTGCCAGCAAAAGGCTAGCGGATTTCGATGAGCAGTTCTTC. It codes for CASKRLADFDEQFF. The full variable domain, with the rest looked up from reference TRBV14 and TRBJ2-1, is EAGVTQFPSHSVIEKGQTVTLRCDPISGHDNLYWYRRVMGKEIKFLLHFVKESKQDESGMPNNRFLAERTGGTYSTLKVQPAELEDSGVYFCASKRLADFDEQFFGPGTRLTVL.